The clone carrying this TCR beta chain was counted a single time. In the authors' methods: Amplification of reference gene primers provided the estimated nucleated cell counts. Repertoires were generated with immunoSEQ multiplex PCR, while TCRdb's copy carries only in-frame clones and drops some. V and J calls plus clone size are reproduced from that table; the DNA served to infer D and trimming. The data contain 150,000 to 200,000 clones, 88% of them singletons. Germline CDR1 SGHRS, CDR2 YFSETQ. V was cut by 5 bases and J by 6 bases, with 12 bases left in between. CDR3 size: 12 residues. This entry belongs to a study of blood T cell repertoires in COVID-19. In the study overall: COVID-19 samples, acute and convalescent, were from the United States, Italy and Spain. In each case, the material was cDNA or gDNA derived from T cells, B-cell-depleted T cells, or PBMCs.

Sequencing used peripheral blood. This rearrangement joins TRBV5-1 to TRBJ2-7, with D possibly being TRBD1 (5 bases). The TCR was taken from a human donor in a cohort sampled during active COVID-19. The CDR3: CASRSTGGEQYF. The CDR3 region has the DNA TGCGCCAGCAGGAGTACAGGCGGCGAGCAGTACTTC.